The T cell receptor beta chain described here comes from a study of shared clonotypes between healthy human individuals. V lost 0 bases and J 3 bases, leaving 10 bases between the germline ends. The CDR3 consists of 14 residues. CDR1 is SGDLS, CDR2 YYNGEE, per germline. The assay was immunoSEQ multiplex PCR, and TCRdb's table has in-frame clones only and misses some. This sample has about 2.3 million clones, with roughly 92% found just once. This clone was seen a handful of times. This specimen includes other DNA sequences encoding the same CDR3. Sequencing was done on a sample of naive CD4+ T cells from PBMCs. As for subset: CD45RA+ positively selected. This TCR was sampled from a man between 18 and 35 years old in good health. Some clones in this sample may be carry-over from other donors' samples. The chain recombines TRBV9 with TRBJ2-7; TRBD1 might be the D (6 bases). This chain's CDR3 is CASSVGQGNYEQYF. Here the CDR3 DNA reads TGTGCCAGCAGCGTAGGGCAGGGGAACTACGAGCAGTACTTC.